Here is one TCR beta chain with its context. This entry comes from a study of shared T cell receptors in the human thymus. Sequencing was performed with immunoSEQ multiplex PCR; in TCRdb, only in-frame clones are kept and a portion is missing. Of 600,000 or so clones in the sample, about 87% were seen once. Germline lookup yields CDR1 MNHEY and CDR2 SVGAGI. The CDR3 is 16 residues long. V trimming: 4 bases; J trimming: 5 bases; junction bases outside the gene matches: 8. The sample was also reused in another study, on human thymus T cells. From that paper: The study used thymus tissue resected during corrective heart surgery. An apparent bias in V and J gene usage was seen in thymic and blood repertoires. A high degree of thymic repertoire overlap among unrelated individuals was reported in related research.

The sequence was collected from a boy younger than two with a congenital heart defect. Sequenced material: thymocytes. The chain carries TRBV6-5 and TRBJ2-5, with 12 nucleotides matching TRBD2. The CDR3 region is CASSLLLAGGPETQYF. CDR3 nucleotides: TGTGCCAGCAGTTTGCTGCTAGCGGGGGGGCCGGAGACCCAGTACTTC.